This TCR beta chain was sequenced in a study of T cell repertoires in cytomegalovirus infection. Study-level information: Public TCR beta signature analysis indicated the presence of both CMV infection and matching HLA type. Study outcomes and limitations: Ex vivo, HLA-C-restricted CMV-specific TCR beta clonotypes prevailed over the rest of the response. CMV carriers with the relevant HLA were identified by cumulative public TCR beta family frequency.

This clonotype was recorded at least ten times. Its antigen is unidentified. Using its own MiXCR run on the reads, TCRdb lists one record per CDR3 protein. The sample has 490,000 or so distinct CDR3 sequences, around 11% seen once. The CDR3 sequence is 15 residues long. Germline V gene sequence: CDR1 LNHDA, CDR2 SQIVND (reference sequence). V was clipped by 3 bases and J by 1 base; unmatched bases: 2. The clonotype comes from a human donor in good health (CMV status not recorded). Some clones in this sample may be carry-over from other donors' samples. Source material: PBMCs. This chain uses TRBV19 with TRBJ2-2; 7 bases are shared with TRBD1. In nucleotides, the CDR3 is TGTGCCAGTAGTATCGACAGGGTGAACACCGGGGAGCTGTTTTTT. As protein: CASSIDRVNTGELFF.